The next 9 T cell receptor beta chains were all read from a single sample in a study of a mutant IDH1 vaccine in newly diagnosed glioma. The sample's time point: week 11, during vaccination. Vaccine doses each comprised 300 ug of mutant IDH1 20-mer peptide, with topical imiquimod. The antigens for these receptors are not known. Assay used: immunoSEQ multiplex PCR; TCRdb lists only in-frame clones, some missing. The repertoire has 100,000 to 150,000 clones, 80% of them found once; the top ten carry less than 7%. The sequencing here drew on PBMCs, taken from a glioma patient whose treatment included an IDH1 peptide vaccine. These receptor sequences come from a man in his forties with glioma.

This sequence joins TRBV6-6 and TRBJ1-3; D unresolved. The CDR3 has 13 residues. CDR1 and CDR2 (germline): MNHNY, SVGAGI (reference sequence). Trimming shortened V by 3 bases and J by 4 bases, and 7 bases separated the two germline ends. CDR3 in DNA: TGTGCCAGCAGTTATTCGGTGGGAAACACCATATATTTT. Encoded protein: CASSYSVGNTIYF.

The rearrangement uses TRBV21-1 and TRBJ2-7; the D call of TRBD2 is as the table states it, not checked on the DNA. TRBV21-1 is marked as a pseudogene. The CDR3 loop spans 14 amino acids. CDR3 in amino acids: CASSSAGGPYEQYF. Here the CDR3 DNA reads TGTGCCAGCAGTTCTGCGGGGGGGCCCTACGAGCAGTACTTC.

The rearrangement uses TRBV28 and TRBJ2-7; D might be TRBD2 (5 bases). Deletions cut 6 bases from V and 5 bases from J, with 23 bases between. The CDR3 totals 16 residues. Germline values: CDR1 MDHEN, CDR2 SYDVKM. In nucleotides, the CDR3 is TGTGCCAGCAGCTTAGGGAGAGAGGGCCCACCCCACGAGCAGTACTTC. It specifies CASSLGREGPPHEQYF.

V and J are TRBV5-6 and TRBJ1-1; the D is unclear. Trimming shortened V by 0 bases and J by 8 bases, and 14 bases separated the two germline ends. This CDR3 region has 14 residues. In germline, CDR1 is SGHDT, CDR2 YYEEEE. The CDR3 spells CASSLDRALKEAFF. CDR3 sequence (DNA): TGTGCCAGCAGCTTGGACCGCGCACTTAAAGAAGCTTTCTTT.

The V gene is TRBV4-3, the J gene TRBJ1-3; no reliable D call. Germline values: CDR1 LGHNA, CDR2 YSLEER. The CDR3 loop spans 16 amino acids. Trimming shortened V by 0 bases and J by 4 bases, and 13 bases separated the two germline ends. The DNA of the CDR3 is TGCGCCAGCAGCCAAGATTCCCTAGACCCCGGAAACACCATATATTTT. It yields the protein CASSQDSLDPGNTIYF.

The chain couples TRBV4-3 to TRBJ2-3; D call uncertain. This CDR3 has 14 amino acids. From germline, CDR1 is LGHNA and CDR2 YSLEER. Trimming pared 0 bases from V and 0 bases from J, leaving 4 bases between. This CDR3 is CASSQDPSTDTQYF. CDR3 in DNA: TGCGCCAGCAGCCAAGACCCTAGCACAGATACGCAGTATTTT.

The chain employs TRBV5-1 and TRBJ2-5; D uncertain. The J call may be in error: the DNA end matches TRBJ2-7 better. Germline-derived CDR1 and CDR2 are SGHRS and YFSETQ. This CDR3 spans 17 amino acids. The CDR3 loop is CASSGFRGRATSYEQYF. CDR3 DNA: TGCGCCAGCAGCGGTTTTCGAGGCCGAGCAACCTCCTACGAGCAGTACTTC.

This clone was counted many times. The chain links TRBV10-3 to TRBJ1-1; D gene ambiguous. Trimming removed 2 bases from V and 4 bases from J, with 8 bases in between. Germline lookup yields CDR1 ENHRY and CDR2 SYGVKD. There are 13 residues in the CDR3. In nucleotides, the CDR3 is TGTGCCATCAGTGAGAGGTCGAGCACTGAAGCTTTCTTT. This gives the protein CAISERSSTEAFF.

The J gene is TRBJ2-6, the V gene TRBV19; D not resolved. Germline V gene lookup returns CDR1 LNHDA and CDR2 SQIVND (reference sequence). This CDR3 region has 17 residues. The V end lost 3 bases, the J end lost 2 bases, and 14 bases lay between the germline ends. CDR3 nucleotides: TGTGCCAGTAGTATGGTAGGGATTCGGCCTGGGGCCAACGTCCTGACTTTC. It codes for CASSMVGIRPGANVLTF.